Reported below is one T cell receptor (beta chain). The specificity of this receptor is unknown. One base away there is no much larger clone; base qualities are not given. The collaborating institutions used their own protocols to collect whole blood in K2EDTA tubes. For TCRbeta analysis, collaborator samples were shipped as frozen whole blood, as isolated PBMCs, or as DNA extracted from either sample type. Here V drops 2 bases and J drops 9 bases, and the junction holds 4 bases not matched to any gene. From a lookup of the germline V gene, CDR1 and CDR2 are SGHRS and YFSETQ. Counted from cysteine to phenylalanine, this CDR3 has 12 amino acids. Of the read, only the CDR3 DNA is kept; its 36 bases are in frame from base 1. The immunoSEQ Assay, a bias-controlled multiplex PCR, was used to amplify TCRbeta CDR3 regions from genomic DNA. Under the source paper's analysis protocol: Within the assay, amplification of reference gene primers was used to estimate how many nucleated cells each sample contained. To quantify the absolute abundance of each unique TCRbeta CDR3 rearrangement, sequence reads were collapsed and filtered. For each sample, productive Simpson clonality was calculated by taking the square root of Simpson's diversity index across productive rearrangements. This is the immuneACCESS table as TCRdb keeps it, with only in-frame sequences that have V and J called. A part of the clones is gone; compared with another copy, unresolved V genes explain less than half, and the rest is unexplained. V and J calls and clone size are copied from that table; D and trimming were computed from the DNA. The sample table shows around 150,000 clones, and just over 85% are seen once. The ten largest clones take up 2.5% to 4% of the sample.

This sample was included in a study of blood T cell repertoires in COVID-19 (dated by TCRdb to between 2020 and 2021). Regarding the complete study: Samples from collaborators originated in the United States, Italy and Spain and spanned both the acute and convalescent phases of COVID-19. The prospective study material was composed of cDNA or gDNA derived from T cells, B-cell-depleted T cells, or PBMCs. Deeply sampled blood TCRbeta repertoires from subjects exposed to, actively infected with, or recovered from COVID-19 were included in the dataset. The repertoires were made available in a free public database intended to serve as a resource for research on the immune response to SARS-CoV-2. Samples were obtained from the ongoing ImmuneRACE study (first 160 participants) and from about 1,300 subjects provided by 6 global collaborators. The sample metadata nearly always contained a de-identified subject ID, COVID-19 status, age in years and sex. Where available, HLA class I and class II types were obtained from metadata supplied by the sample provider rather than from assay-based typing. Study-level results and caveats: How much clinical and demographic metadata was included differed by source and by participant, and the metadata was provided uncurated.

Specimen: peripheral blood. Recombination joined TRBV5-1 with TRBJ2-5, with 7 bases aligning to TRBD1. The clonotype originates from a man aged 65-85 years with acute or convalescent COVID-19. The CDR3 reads CASSFGQAAQYF. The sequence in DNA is TGCGCCAGCAGCTTCGGACAGGCGGCCCAGTACTTC. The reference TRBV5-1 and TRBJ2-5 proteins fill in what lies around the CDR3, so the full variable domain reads KAGVTQTPRYLIKTRGQQVTLSCSPISGHRSVSWYQQTPGQGLQFLFEYFSETQRNKGNFPGRFSGRQFSNSRSEMNVSTLELGDSALYLCASSFGQAAQYFGPGTRLLVL.